Each of the 17 T cell receptor beta chains below was sequenced from the same sample in a study of shared clonotypes between healthy human individuals. Produced via immunoSEQ multiplex PCR; TCRdb's table is partial and in-frame only. In the table there are approximately 1,500,000 clones, about 98% of which are singletons. The specimen was naive CD4+ T cells sorted from blood. Specified subset: CD45RA+ positively selected. These receptor sequences come from a man aged 30-40 years in good health.

The chain is built from TRBV5-1 and TRBJ2-5, with 11 bases matching TRBD2. The CDR3 covers 16 residues. The J segment lost 4 bases and the V segment lost 4 bases, leaving 9 bases of the junction unmatched. From germline, CDR1 is SGHRS and CDR2 YFSETQ. Here the CDR3 DNA reads TGCGCCAGCAGCGTCCTAGCGGGAGGTACTCTAGAGACCCAGTACTTC. Amino acids: CASSVLAGGTLETQYF.

The chain links TRBV14 to TRBJ2-7, with a tentative D call TRBD1 (5 bases). The CDR3 extends over 14 amino acids. V was shortened by 6 bases and J by 0 bases, with 12 bases between the two germline ends. Germline values: CDR1 SGHDN, CDR2 FVKESK. This CDR3 is CASRETGSSYEQYF. The DNA of the CDR3 is TGTGCCAGCAGGGAAACAGGTAGCTCCTACGAGCAGTACTTC.

This chain connects TRBV9 to TRBJ1-2; no clear D gene. The CDR3 is 16 residues long. V lost 0 bases and J lost 2, with 14 bases in between. Germline loops: CDR1 SGDLS, CDR2 YYNGEE. This CDR3 reads CASSVGLRIDNYGYTF. Written as DNA, the CDR3 is TGTGCCAGCAGCGTAGGTCTCAGAATCGACAACTATGGCTACACCTTC.

In nucleotides, the CDR3 is TGTGCAAGTCGCCAGACCGCCGGGCGGGAGACGGGCGAGCAGTACTTC. Protein: CASRQTAGRETGEQYF. The genes are TRBV12-2 and TRBJ2-7; the DNA was not compared with TRBD2, the D call given in the table. TRBV12-2 is noted as a pseudogene. The CDR3 is 16 amino acids.

V and J are TRBV2 and TRBJ1-1; D is possibly TRBD1 (5 bases). Trimming shortened V by 6 bases and J by 4 bases, and 12 bases separated the two germline ends. The CDR3 has 13 residues. Germline V gene data show CDR1 as SNHLY and CDR2 as FYNNEI. This chain's CDR3 is CASRRGYVTEAFF. CDR3 bases: TGTGCCAGCAGGCGGGGGTACGTCACTGAAGCTTTCTTT.

Of note for this clone: One end of the junction is discordant with germline, which a read error may explain. The gene calls are TRBV7-7 and TRBJ2-3; TRBD2 agrees at 8 bases. The CDR3 has 16 amino acids. Germline lookup yields CDR1 SSHAT and CDR2 FNYEAQ (reference sequence). The CDR3 nucleotides read TGTGCTAGCAGCCGTACCCCTGGAGCGGGAGTAGATACGCAGTATTTT. Translating it yields CASSRTPGAGVDTQYF. Full variable domain (outside the CDR3, taken from reference TRBV7-7 and TRBJ2-3): GAGVSQSPRYKVTKRGQDVTLRCDPISSHATLYWYQQALGQGPEFLTYFNYEAQPDKSGLPSDRFSAERPEGSISTLTIQRTEQRDSAMYRCASSRTPGAGVDTQYFGPGTRLTVL.

The chain employs TRBV7-9 and TRBJ2-7; 13 nucleotides align to TRBD2. This CDR3 is built from 15 residues. CDR1 is SEHNR and CDR2 is FQNEAQ in the germline V gene (reference sequence). Trimming removed 5 bases from V and 6 bases from J; junction bases left unmatched: 7. The CDR3 DNA reads as TGTGCCAGCAGCAGAGGACTAGCGGGAGTTTCCGAGCAGTACTTC. Its translation: CASSRGLAGVSEQYF.

This clone occurred once. The chain joins TRBV5-1 to TRBJ2-7; D call uncertain. Per germline, CDR1 SGHRS and CDR2 YFSETQ. The CDR3 consists of 13 residues. V lost 0 bases, J lost 5 bases, and 9 bases lay in between. This chain's CDR3 is CASSLAPVDEQYF. CDR3 DNA sequence: TGCGCCAGCAGCTTGGCTCCGGTCGACGAGCAGTACTTC.

The rearrangement links TRBV6-1 to TRBJ2-7; the match to TRBD2 covers 14 bases. Germline CDR1 reads MNHNS; CDR2 reads SASEGT. V lost 4 bases and J lost 1; bases outside the gene matches: 6. The CDR3 has 17 residues. In DNA, the CDR3 is TGTGCCAGCAGTGTAGGGACTAGCGGGAGAAGGTCCTACGAGCAGTACTTC. Amino acid sequence: CASSVGTSGRRSYEQYF.

The chain carries TRBV12-5 and TRBJ2-3, with D perhaps matching TRBD1 (5 bases). CDR1 is LGHNT, CDR2 FRNRAP, per germline. V was trimmed by 1 base and J by 0 bases, leaving 5 bases between them. This CDR3 region has 14 residues. Here the CDR3 reads CASGLEGSTDTQYF. CDR3 nucleotides: TGTGCTAGTGGTTTGGAGGGGAGCACAGATACGCAGTATTTT.

The rearrangement joins TRBV18 to TRBJ2-1; no clear D. CDR1 and CDR2 (germline): KGHSH, LQKENI. The CDR3 runs 14 residues. Trimming removed 1 base from V and 8 bases from J, with 12 bases in between. The CDR3 sequence is CASSPQSTGHEQFF. In DNA form, the CDR3 reads TGTGCCAGCTCACCACAAAGTACTGGCCATGAGCAGTTCTTC.

The count of this clone is one. The rearrangement links TRBV9 to TRBJ1-4; possible D gene TRBD1, 5 bases. V was clipped by 0 bases and J by 6 bases, with 18 bases between them. The V gene's germline CDR1 is SGDLS and CDR2 YYNGEE. This CDR3 has 17 residues. CDR3 in DNA: TGTGCCAGCAGCGTAGGTGACGCGTGGGGCTTGTATGAAAAACTGTTTTTT. Its translation is CASSVGDAWGLYEKLFF.

This clone has just one count. This rearrangement joins TRBV30 to TRBJ1-1; 8 positions match TRBD1. V shed 1 base and J 6 bases; nucleotides not matched to a gene: 7. The CDR3 is 14 residues long. Germline CDR1 GTSNPN, CDR2 SVGIG (reference sequence). CDR3 region: CAWSGRQGRAEAFF. The CDR3 nucleotides are TGTGCCTGGAGTGGGAGACAGGGGAGGGCTGAAGCTTTCTTT.

This chain connects TRBV5-1 to TRBJ1-2; D is unresolved. CDR1 SGHRS and CDR2 YFSETQ come from the germline V gene. The V end lost 0 bases, the J end lost 2 bases, and 8 bases lay between the germline ends. This CDR3 comprises 14 residues. The CDR3 DNA reads as TGCGCCAGCAGCTTGGCCCCGGAGAACTATGGCTACACCTTC. Amino acids: CASSLAPENYGYTF.

This chain joins TRBV7-9 and TRBJ2-5; TRBD1 aligns across 9 bases. This CDR3 has 15 residues. CDR1 is SEHNR and CDR2 is FQNEAQ in the germline V gene (reference sequence). J lost 5 bases, V lost 3 bases, and 7 bases had no gene match. The CDR3 DNA reads TGTGCCAGCAGCTTTCTACCGGGACAGGGTGAGACCCAGTACTTC. Its protein is CASSFLPGQGETQYF. Full variable domain (remainder filled in from reference TRBV7-9 and TRBJ2-5): DTGVSQNPRHKITKRGQNVTFRCDPISEHNRLYWYRQTLGQGPEFLTYFQNEAQLEKSRLLSDRFSAERPKGSFSTLEIQRTEQGDSAMYLCASSFLPGQGETQYFGPGTRLLVL.

V gene TRBV7-2 combines with J gene TRBJ2-7; TRBD2 agrees at 9 bases. Losses at the gene ends were 5 bases for V and 3 bases for J; bases not matched to a gene: 8. Germline CDR1 and CDR2: SGHTA and FQGNSA. The CDR3 is 15 amino acids. CDR3 nucleotides: TGTGCCAGCAGCCGCGTGATAGCGGGAGACTACGAGCAGTACTTC. Protein product: CASSRVIAGDYEQYF.

With respect to this clone: This specimen includes other DNA sequences encoding the same CDR3. This chain uses TRBV20-1 with TRBJ2-1; D gene ambiguous. The V end was cut by 6 bases, the J end by 4 bases, with 4 bases between. Per germline, CDR1 DFQATT and CDR2 SNEGSKA (reference sequence). The CDR3 has 10 residues. The CDR3 region has the DNA TGCAGTGCAAGTTACAATGAGCAGTTCTTC. Translated, it gives CSASYNEQFF.